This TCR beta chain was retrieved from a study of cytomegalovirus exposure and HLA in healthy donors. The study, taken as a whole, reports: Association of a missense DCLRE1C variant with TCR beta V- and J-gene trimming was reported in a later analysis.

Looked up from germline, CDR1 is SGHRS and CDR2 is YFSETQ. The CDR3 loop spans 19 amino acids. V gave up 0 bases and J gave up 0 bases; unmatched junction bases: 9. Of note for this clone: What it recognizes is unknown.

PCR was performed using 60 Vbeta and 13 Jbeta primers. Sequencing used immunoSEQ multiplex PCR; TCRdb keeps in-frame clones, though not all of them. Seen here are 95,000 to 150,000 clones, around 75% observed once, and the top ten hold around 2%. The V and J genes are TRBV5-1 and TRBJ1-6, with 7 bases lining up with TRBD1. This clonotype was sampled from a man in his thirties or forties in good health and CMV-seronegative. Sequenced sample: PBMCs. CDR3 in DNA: TGCGCCAGCAGCTTGGACCCCACAGGGGCCAGCTCCTATAATTCACCCCTCCACTTT. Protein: CASSLDPTGASSYNSPLHF.